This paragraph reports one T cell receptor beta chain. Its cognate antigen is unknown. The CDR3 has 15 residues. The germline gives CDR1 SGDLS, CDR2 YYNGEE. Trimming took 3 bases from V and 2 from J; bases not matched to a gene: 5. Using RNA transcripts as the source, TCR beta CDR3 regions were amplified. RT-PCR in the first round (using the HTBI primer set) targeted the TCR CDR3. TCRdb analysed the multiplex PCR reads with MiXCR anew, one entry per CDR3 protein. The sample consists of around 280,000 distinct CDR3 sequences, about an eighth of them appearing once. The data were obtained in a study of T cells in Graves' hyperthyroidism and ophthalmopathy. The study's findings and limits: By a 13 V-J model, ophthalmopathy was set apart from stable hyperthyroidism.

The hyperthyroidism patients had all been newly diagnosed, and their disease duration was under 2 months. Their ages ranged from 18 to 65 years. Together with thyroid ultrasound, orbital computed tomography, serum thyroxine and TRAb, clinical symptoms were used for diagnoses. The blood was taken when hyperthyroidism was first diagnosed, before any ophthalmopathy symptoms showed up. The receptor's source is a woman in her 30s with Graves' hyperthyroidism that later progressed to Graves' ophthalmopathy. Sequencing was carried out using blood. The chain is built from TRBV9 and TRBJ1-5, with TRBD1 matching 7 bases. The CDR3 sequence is CASSEGGWGNQPQHF. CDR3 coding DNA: TGTGCCAGCAGCGAAGGGGGCTGGGGCAATCAGCCCCAGCATTTT.